The next 27 T cell receptor beta chains were all read from a single sample in a study of beta chain features in type 1 diabetes. Points from the study as a whole: In all four CD4+ subsets, TCRB CDR3 length was significantly, moderately reduced in type 1 diabetes.

Expressed TCRB transcripts were sequenced because the entire RNA isolate underwent reverse transcription. The repertoire was sequenced with immunoSEQ multiplex PCR; TCRdb's copy has only in-frame clones and lacks some. The sample records 300,000 to 450,000 clones, around 9.6% being singletons. Their antigens remain unidentified. Sequences were obtained from central memory CD4+ T cells from blood. The receptors originated from a young man with type 1 diabetes.

The V call is TRBV6-1, the J call TRBJ1-5, with D hard to call. V was pared by 3 bases and J by 4 bases, with 13 bases between. This CDR3 is 15 amino acids long. Germline CDR1 reads MNHNS; CDR2 reads SASEGT. Here the CDR3 reads CASSDPPVGNQPQHF. CDR3 in DNA: TGTGCCAGCAGTGACCCCCCCGTCGGTAATCAGCCCCAGCATTTT.

The chain has TRBV28 and TRBJ1-5; 7 nucleotides match TRBD1. Losses at the gene ends were 8 bases for V and 5 bases for J; bases not matched to a gene: 6. Germline V CDR1 and CDR2: MDHEN, SYDVKM. This CDR3 is built from 13 residues. The CDR3 DNA sequence: TGTGCCAGCCAGGACAGGCCCTATCAGCCCCAGCATTTT. This codes for CASQDRPYQPQHF.

The rearrangement links TRBV29-1 to TRBJ1-2, with a weak D call TRBD1 (5 bases). Trimming took 7 bases from V and 4 from J, leaving 13 bases between them. The CDR3 is 12 amino acids. Germline V gene sequence: CDR1 SQVTM, CDR2 ANQGSEA. The CDR3 is CSAAGDGYGYTF. CDR3 nucleotides: TGCAGCGCCGCCGGGGACGGCTATGGCTACACCTTC.

There are a few counts of this clone. This chain links TRBV30 with TRBJ1-2; a weak D match, TRBD1 (5 bases). The V gene's germline CDR1 is GTSNPN and CDR2 SVGIG (reference sequence). The V end lost 0 bases, the J end lost 4 bases, and 12 bases lay between the germline ends. The CDR3 length is 14 residues. DNA for the CDR3: TGTGCCTGGAGTGTGTTGGGGGGAGTCTATGGCTACACCTTC. It is translated as CAWSVLGGVYGYTF. The whole variable domain, filled in from reference TRBV30 and TRBJ1-2, reads SQTIHQWPATLVQPVGSPLSLECTVEGTSNPNLYWYRQAAGRGLQLLFYSVGIGQISSEVPQNLSASRPQDRQFILSSKKLLLSDSGFYLCAWSVLGGVYGYTFGSGTRLTVV.

This clone has a handful of counts. The chain is built from TRBV4-2 and TRBJ2-1; tentative D call: TRBD2 (6 bases). Trimming removed 0 bases at V and 4 bases at J, with 13 bases between. Germline CDR1 LGHNA, CDR2 YNFKEQ. This CDR3 has 16 amino acids. The CDR3 nucleotides read TGTGCCAGCAGCCAAGAGGGGGGTGTGGGATACAATGAGCAGTTCTTC. It encodes CASSQEGGVGYNEQFF.

In this sample, this clone turned up a few times. The V gene is TRBV28, the J gene TRBJ1-2; 11 bases align to TRBD1. In germline, CDR1 is MDHEN, CDR2 SYDVKM. The CDR3 has 16 amino acids. The V gene end was trimmed by 7 bases and the J gene end by 4 bases; junction bases not matched to a gene: 11. Here the CDR3 DNA reads TGTGCCAGCATTCCCCCCGGGACAGGGGGGACCTATGGCTACACCTTC. This encodes CASIPPGTGGTYGYTF.

This sequence joins TRBV28 and TRBJ2-6; D remains ambiguous. Trimming took off 3 bases at V and 4 bases at J, with 1 base between the two ends. The V gene's germline CDR1 is MDHEN and CDR2 SYDVKM. The CDR3 sequence is 12 residues long. The CDR3 DNA is TGTGCCAGCAGTTTCGGGGCCAACGTCCTGACTTTC. Translation gives CASSFGANVLTF.

The V and J genes are TRBV6-5 and TRBJ1-2, with unresolved D. V lost 4 bases to trimming and J lost 4 bases, with 10 bases between them. The germline gives CDR1 MNHEY, CDR2 SVGAGI. CDR3 length: 13 residues. The CDR3 DNA is TGTGCCAGCAGTTCTATGGGGTTCTATGGCTACACCTTC. It encodes CASSSMGFYGYTF.

V is TRBV5-4 and J is TRBJ2-6, with D hard to call. The CDR3 runs 17 residues. Germline V gene sequence: CDR1 SGHNT, CDR2 YYREEE (reference sequence). Trimming stripped 0 bases from V and 0 bases from J, with 10 bases between. The CDR3 sequence is CASSLGPHTSGANVLTF. DNA for the CDR3: TGTGCCAGCAGCTTGGGGCCGCATACCTCTGGGGCCAACGTCCTGACTTTC.

This clone was seen a handful of times. V usage is TRBV28 and J usage is TRBJ1-1; the D is unclear. The length of the CDR3 is 15 residues. The germline V gene has CDR1 MDHEN and CDR2 SYDVKM. V was pared by 5 bases and J by 7 bases, with 20 bases between. The CDR3 reads CASSGRGIGYGEAFF. Written as DNA, the CDR3 is TGTGCCAGCAGTGGCCGGGGAATTGGGTACGGTGAAGCTTTCTTT.

In this sample, this clone turned up many times. The V gene is TRBV9, the J gene TRBJ2-3, with D maybe TRBD2 (6 bases). Germline CDR1 SGDLS, CDR2 YYNGEE. The V and J ends lost 2 bases and 7 bases respectively, with 20 bases between them. The length of the CDR3 is 16 residues. The CDR3 DNA reads TGTGCCAGCAGCGTCGCAACCGGGACTCAAGGACATACGCAGTATTTT. Protein: CASSVATGTQGHTQYF. Full variable domain (missing parts from reference TRBV9 and TRBJ2-3): DSGVTQTPKHLITATGQRVTLRCSPRSGDLSVYWYQQSLDQGLQFLIQYYNGEERAKGNILERFSAQQFPDLHSELNLSSLELGDSALYFCASSVATGTQGHTQYFGPGTRLTVL.

This clone came up a few times. V is TRBV20-1 and J is TRBJ2-1; 7 bases align to TRBD2. Looked up from germline, CDR1 is DFQATT and CDR2 is SNEGSKA (reference sequence). After removal of 5 bases from V and 6 bases from J, the junction contained 1 base not matched to a gene. This CDR3 region has 11 residues. The CDR3 coding sequence is TGCAGTGCTCCTAGCGGCAATGAGCAGTTCTTC. Its translation: CSAPSGNEQFF.

The rearrangement uses TRBV27 and TRBJ1-1, with D hard to call. Germline V CDR1 and CDR2: MNHEY, SMNVEV (reference sequence). With 3 bases removed from V and 7 bases from J, the gap between germline ends came to 9 bases. This CDR3 comprises 12 residues. The CDR3 DNA follows: TGTGCCAGCAGTTTTCAGTCGGGTGAAGCTTTCTTT. Translated, it gives CASSFQSGEAFF.

Comments on this clone: A far larger clone is only one base removed, so a read error is likely. The chain links TRBV27 to TRBJ2-5; D unclear. V was trimmed by 2 bases and J by 4 bases, leaving 2 bases between them. Per the germline V gene, CDR1 is MNHEY and CDR2 is SMNVEV (reference sequence). The CDR3 runs 11 residues. CDR3: CASSLGETQYF. The CDR3 DNA reads as TGTGCCAGCAGTTTAGGAGAGACCCAGTACTTC.

V is TRBV5-1 and J is TRBJ1-4; 7 bases fit TRBD1. V was clipped by 6 bases and J by 2 bases; unmatched bases: 7. CDR3 size: 15 residues. Germline CDR1 is SGHRS and CDR2 is YFSETQ. The CDR3 coding sequence is TGCGCCAGCACCTTACTGACAGGGACTAATGAAAAACTGTTTTTT. This gives the protein CASTLLTGTNEKLFF.

The V call is TRBV4-2, the J call TRBJ2-1; a possible D gene is TRBD2 (6 bases). V lost 0 bases and J 3 bases, leaving 12 bases between the germline ends. CDR1 and CDR2 (germline): LGHNA, YNFKEQ. The CDR3 is 16 amino acids. In DNA, the CDR3 is TGTGCCAGCAGCCAAGAGGGCAGCGGGTTCTACAATGAGCAGTTCTTC. Its translation: CASSQEGSGFYNEQFF.

The chain combines TRBV10-1 with TRBJ1-2; possible D gene TRBD1, 6 bases. Deletions cut 5 bases from V and 8 bases from J, with 18 bases between. Germline V gene sequence: CDR1 WNHNN, CDR2 SYGVQD (reference sequence). The CDR3 length is 14 residues. CDR3 residues: CASSLEGTPGGYTF. The CDR3 DNA reads TGCGCCAGCAGTCTAGAGGGGACACCTGGAGGCTACACCTTC.

In its sample, this clone was seen a few times. This chain connects TRBV7-9 to TRBJ2-4; 8 nucleotides line up with TRBD2. V lost 5 bases, J lost 1 base, and 10 bases stayed unmatched. The V gene's germline CDR1 is SEHNR and CDR2 FQNEAQ (reference sequence). This CDR3 is 17 amino acids long. In DNA form, the CDR3 reads TGTGCCAGCAGCCCCCTTTCCCGGGGGGGGGCCAAAAACATTCAGTACTTC. Translating it yields CASSPLSRGGAKNIQYF.

This clone has more than one count but fewer than ten. This chain joins TRBV29-1 and TRBJ2-7; D remains ambiguous. Between the trimmed V and J ends, which lost 7 bases and 0 bases, there was a span of 22 bases. Germline loops: CDR1 SQVTM, CDR2 ANQGSEA. This CDR3 has 16 amino acids. This chain's CDR3 is CSANTSPVSSSYEQYF. The CDR3 DNA reads as TGCAGCGCTAACACCTCACCGGTGTCTAGCTCCTACGAGCAGTACTTC.

The chain employs TRBV28 and TRBJ1-2; possible D gene TRBD1, 6 bases. Looked up from germline, CDR1 is MDHEN and CDR2 is SYDVKM. The CDR3 consists of 14 residues. The V and J ends lost 7 bases and 3 bases respectively, with 15 bases between them. CDR3 in amino acids: CASMVLRGDYGYTF. CDR3 in DNA: TGTGCCAGCATGGTACTCAGGGGTGACTATGGCTACACCTTC.

This clone appeared a few times. The junction shows a germline mismatch at one end, possibly a read error. The chain has TRBV5-4 and TRBJ1-4; the D gene is possibly TRBD1 (6 bases). There are 14 residues in the CDR3. In germline, CDR1 is SGHNT, CDR2 YYREEE (reference sequence). CDR3 sequence: CASSQDAGGEKLFF. The CDR3 DNA reads as TGCGCCAGCAGCCAAGATGCGGGGGGCGAAAAACTGTTTTTT.

V is TRBV12-5 and J is TRBJ2-3; 9 positions agree with TRBD2. The CDR3 extends over 15 amino acids. Germline CDR1 is LGHNT and CDR2 is FRNRAP. V gave up 2 bases and J gave up 2 bases; unmatched junction bases: 2. The CDR3: CASGLSSGTTDTQYF. CDR3 nucleotide sequence: TGTGCTAGTGGTTTGTCTAGCGGGACCACAGATACGCAGTATTTT.

The V and J genes are TRBV6-1 and TRBJ2-1; unclear D gene. The CDR3 is made up of 12 amino acids. CDR1 is MNHNS, CDR2 SASEGT, per germline. The V end was cut by 8 bases, the J end by 2 bases, with 7 bases between. The CDR3 DNA sequence: TGTGCCAGCCGCAGCACCTACAATGAGCAGTTCTTC. Its translation: CASRSTYNEQFF.

V gene TRBV28 combines with J gene TRBJ2-5, with TRBD1 identical over 10 bases. Germline V gene sequence: CDR1 MDHEN, CDR2 SYDVKM. J gave up 4 bases and V 5 bases, and 1 base lay outside the gene matches. The CDR3 runs to 13 residues. In DNA, the CDR3 is TGTGCCAGCAGTAGGACAGGGGGAGAGACCCAGTACTTC. Protein: CASSRTGGETQYF.

The sample holds a few counts of this clone. V usage is TRBV5-1 and J usage is TRBJ2-1; D may be TRBD1 (7 bases). V lost 2 bases, J lost 6 bases, and 9 bases lay in between. The CDR3 is 13 amino acids. CDR1 is SGHRS and CDR2 is YFSETQ in the germline V gene. CDR3 nucleotide sequence: TGCGCCAGCAGCTTTCAGGGGGGCAATGAGCAGTTCTTC. Translated, it gives CASSFQGGNEQFF. The complete variable domain, with remaining parts taken from reference TRBV5-1 and TRBJ2-1, reads KAGVTQTPRYLIKTRGQQVTLSCSPISGHRSVSWYQQTPGQGLQFLFEYFSETQRNKGNFPGRFSGRQFSNSRSEMNVSTLELGDSALYLCASSFQGGNEQFFGPGTRLTVL.

Worth noting for this clone: A single base separates this from a much larger clone, so it may be a read error. J is TRBJ2-6 and V is TRBV7-3; D is uncertain. CDR3 length: 14 residues. V dropped 3 bases and J dropped 0 bases, with 3 bases sitting between them. Per germline, CDR1 SGHTA and CDR2 FQGTGA. The CDR3 nucleotides read TGTGCCAGCAGCTTGAACTCTGGGGCCAACGTCCTGACTTTC. This sequence encodes CASSLNSGANVLTF.

This chain connects TRBV2 to TRBJ2-7; D uncertain. This CDR3 has 12 amino acids. Trimming stripped 2 bases from V and 2 bases from J, with 4 bases between. The germline V gene has CDR1 SNHLY and CDR2 FYNNEI. CDR3 sequence (DNA): TGTGCCAGCAGTGAACGGGCCTACGAGCAGTACTTC. Its protein product is CASSERAYEQYF.